A single T cell receptor beta chain is shown here with its context. This CDR3 is 15 amino acids long. Trimming stripped 4 bases from V and 0 bases from J, with 10 bases between. Germline V gene lookup returns CDR1 SGHTA and CDR2 FQGTGA. These data come from a study of blood T cell repertoires in COVID-19. Sequenced by immunoSEQ multiplex PCR; TCRdb stores in-frame clones only, minus some. The repertoire holds 200,000 to 250,000 clones, with roughly four fifths as singletons. Input material: peripheral blood. The gene calls are TRBV7-3 and TRBJ1-5; no definite D call. The clonotype was recovered from a woman between 50 and 59 years old with acute or convalescent COVID-19. CDR3 coding DNA: TGTGCCAGCAGCTCGTGTATTAATAGCAATCAGCCCCAGCATTTT. It yields the protein CASSSCINSNQPQHF.